The sample holds a few counts of the clone carrying this T cell receptor beta chain. This entry is derived from a study of T-cell reconstitution after alpha-beta-depleted transplantation in children. TCRbeta library preparation incorporated unique molecular identifiers. TCRdb itself ran the PCR reads through MiXCR, one entry per CDR3 protein. Of around 530,000 distinct CDR3 sequences in the sample, about 30% were seen once. CDR1 GTSNPN and CDR2 SVGIG come from the germline V gene (reference sequence). V was pared by 2 bases and J by 3 bases, with 13 bases between. This CDR3 is 14 amino acids long. This clonotype was obtained from a human donor who donated a stem cell graft to a child with aplastic anemia. The chain joins TRBV30 to TRBJ1-1; D may be TRBD1 (5 bases). Sequenced here: PBMCs from the stem cell graft donor, sampled from the stem cell graft. The CDR3 bases are TGTGCCTGGAGTCTGGCGGGACCTTACACTGAAGCTTTCTTT. This gives the protein CAWSLAGPYTEAFF.